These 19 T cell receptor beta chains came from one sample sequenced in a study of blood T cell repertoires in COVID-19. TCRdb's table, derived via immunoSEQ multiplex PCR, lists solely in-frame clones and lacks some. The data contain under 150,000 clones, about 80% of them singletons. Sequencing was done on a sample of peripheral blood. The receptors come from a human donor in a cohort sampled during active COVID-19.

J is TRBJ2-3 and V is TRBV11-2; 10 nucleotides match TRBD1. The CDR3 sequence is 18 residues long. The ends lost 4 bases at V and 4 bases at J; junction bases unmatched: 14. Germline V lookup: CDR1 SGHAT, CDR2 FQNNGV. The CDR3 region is CASSSGQGGSFDPDTQYF. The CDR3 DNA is TGTGCCAGCAGCTCCGGACAGGGGGGTAGTTTCGATCCAGATACGCAGTATTTT.

The chain's CDR3 is CASSPDRDGGYTF. The CDR3 nucleotides are TGTGCCAGCTCACCTGACAGGGACGGGGGCTACACCTTC. The chain carries TRBV18 and TRBJ1-2; 7 positions match TRBD1. CDR1 is KGHSH, CDR2 LQKENI, per germline. The CDR3 spans 13 residues. V lost 3 bases and J lost 8; bases outside the gene matches: 6.

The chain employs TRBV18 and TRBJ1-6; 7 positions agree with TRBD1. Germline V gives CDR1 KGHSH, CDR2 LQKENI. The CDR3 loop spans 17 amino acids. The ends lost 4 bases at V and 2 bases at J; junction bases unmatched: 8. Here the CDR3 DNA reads TGTGCCAGCTCACAATACGACAGGGCGACCTATAATTCACCCCTCCACTTT. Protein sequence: CASSQYDRATYNSPLHF. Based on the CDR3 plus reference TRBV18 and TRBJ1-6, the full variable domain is NAGVMQNPRHLVRRRGQEARLRCSPMKGHSHVYWYRQLPEEGLKFMVYLQKENIIDESGMPKERFSAEFPKEGPSILRIQQVVRGDSAAYFCASSQYDRATYNSPLHFGNGTRLTVT.

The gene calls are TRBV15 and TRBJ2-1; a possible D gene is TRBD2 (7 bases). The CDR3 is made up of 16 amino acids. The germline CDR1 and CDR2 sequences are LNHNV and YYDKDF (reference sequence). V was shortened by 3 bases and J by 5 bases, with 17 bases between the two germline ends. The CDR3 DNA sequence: TGTGCCACCAGCAGCAAAAGGGGGGGGATAGACAATGAGCAGTTCTTC. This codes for CATSSKRGGIDNEQFF.

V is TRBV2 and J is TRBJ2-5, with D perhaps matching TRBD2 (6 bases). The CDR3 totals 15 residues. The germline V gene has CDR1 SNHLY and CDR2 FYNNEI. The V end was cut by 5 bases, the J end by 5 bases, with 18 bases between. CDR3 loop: CASSLGLTGGETQYF. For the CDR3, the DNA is TGTGCCAGCAGTTTAGGACTCACCGGAGGGGAGACCCAGTACTTC.

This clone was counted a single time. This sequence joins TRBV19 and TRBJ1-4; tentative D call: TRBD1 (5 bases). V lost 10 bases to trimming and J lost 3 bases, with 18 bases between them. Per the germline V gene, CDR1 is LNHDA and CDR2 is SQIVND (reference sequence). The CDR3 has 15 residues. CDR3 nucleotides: TGTGCCACCACGAAAGGGGTCCCCGCTAATGAAAAACTGTTTTTT. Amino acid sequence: CATTKGVPANEKLFF.

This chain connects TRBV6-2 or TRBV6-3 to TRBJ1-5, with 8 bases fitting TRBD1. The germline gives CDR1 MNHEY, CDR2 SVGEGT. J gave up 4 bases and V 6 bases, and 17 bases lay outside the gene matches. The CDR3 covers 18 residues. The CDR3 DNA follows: TGTGCCAGCAGCCCTATTCGCCTCGACAGGGGTAATAATCAGCCCCAGCATTTT. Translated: CASSPIRLDRGNNQPQHF.

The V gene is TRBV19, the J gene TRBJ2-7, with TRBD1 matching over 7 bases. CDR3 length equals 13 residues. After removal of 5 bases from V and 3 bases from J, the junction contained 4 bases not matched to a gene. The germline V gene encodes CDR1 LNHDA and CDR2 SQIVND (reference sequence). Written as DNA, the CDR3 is TGTGCCAGTAGTCTTGGGACAGACTACGAGCAGTACTTC. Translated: CASSLGTDYEQYF.

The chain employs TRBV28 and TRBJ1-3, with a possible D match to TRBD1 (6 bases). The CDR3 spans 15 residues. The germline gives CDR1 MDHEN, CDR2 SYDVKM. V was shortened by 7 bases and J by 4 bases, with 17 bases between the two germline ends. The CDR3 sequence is CASITGLRRGNTIYF. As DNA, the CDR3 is TGTGCCAGCATAACAGGGCTCAGAAGAGGAAACACCATATATTTT.

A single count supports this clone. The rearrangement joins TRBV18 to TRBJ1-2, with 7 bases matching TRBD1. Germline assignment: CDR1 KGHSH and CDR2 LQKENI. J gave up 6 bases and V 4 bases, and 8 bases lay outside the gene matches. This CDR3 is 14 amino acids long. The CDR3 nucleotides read TGTGCCAGCTCACTGCAGGGGGTTGGAAATGGCTACACCTTC. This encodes CASSLQGVGNGYTF. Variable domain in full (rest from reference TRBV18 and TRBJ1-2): NAGVMQNPRHLVRRRGQEARLRCSPMKGHSHVYWYRQLPEEGLKFMVYLQKENIIDESGMPKERFSAEFPKEGPSILRIQQVVRGDSAAYFCASSLQGVGNGYTFGSGTRLTVV.

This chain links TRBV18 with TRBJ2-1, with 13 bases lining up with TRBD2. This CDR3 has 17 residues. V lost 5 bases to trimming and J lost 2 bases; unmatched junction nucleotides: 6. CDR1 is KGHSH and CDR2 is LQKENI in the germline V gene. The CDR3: CASSSRTSGGTYNEQFF. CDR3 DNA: TGTGCCAGCTCATCACGGACTAGCGGGGGCACCTACAATGAGCAGTTCTTC.

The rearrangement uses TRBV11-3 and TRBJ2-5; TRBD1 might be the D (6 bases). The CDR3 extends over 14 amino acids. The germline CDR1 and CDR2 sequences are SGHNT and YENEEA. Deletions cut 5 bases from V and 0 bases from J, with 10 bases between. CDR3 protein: CASSPGTNQETQYF. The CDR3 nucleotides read TGTGCCAGCAGCCCAGGGACAAACCAAGAGACCCAGTACTTC.

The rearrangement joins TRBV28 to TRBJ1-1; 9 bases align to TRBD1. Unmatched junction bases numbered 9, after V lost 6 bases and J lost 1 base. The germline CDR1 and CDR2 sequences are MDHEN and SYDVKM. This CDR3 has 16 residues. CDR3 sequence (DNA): TGTGCCAGCAGACCACCGGGACAGGGAAAGAACACTGAAGCTTTCTTT. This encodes CASRPPGQGKNTEAFF.

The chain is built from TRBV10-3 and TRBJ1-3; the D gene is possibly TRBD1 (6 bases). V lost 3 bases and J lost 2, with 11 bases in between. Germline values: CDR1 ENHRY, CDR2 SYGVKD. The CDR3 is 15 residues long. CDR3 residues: CAISDPRGAGNTIYF. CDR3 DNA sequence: TGTGCCATCAGTGACCCCAGGGGCGCTGGAAACACCATATATTTT.

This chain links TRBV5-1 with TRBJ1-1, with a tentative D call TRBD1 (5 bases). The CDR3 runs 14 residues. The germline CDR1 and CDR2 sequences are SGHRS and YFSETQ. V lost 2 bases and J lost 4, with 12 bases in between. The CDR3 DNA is TGCGCCAGCAGCTTAGAGTCGGGGGGCACTGAAGCTTTCTTT. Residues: CASSLESGGTEAFF.

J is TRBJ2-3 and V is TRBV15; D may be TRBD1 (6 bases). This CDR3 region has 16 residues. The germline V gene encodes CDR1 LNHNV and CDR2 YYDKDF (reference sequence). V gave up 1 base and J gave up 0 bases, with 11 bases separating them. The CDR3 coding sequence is TGTGCCACCAGCAGAGGAACAGGGCCAAGCACAGATACGCAGTATTTT. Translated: CATSRGTGPSTDTQYF.

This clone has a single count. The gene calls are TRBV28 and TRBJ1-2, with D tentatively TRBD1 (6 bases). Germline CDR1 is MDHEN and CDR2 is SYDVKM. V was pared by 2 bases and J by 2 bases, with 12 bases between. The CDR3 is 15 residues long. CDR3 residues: CASSLGYQGNYGYTF. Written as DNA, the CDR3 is TGTGCCAGCAGTTTAGGGTACCAGGGGAACTATGGCTACACCTTC.

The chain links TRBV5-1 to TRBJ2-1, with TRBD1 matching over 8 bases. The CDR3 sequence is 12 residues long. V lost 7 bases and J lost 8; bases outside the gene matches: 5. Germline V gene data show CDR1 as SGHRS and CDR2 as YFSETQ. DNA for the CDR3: TGCGCCAGCTCAGGACAGGGCGATGAGCAGTTCTTC. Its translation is CASSGQGDEQFF. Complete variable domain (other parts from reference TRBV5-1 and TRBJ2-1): KAGVTQTPRYLIKTRGQQVTLSCSPISGHRSVSWYQQTPGQGLQFLFEYFSETQRNKGNFPGRFSGRQFSNSRSEMNVSTLELGDSALYLCASSGQGDEQFFGPGTRLTVL.

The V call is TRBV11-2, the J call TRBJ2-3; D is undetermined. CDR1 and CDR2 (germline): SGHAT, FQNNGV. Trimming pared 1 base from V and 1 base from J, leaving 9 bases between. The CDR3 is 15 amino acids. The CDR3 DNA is TGTGCCAGCAGCTTAGTTGGCGCGGGCACAGATACGCAGTATTTT. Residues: CASSLVGAGTDTQYF.